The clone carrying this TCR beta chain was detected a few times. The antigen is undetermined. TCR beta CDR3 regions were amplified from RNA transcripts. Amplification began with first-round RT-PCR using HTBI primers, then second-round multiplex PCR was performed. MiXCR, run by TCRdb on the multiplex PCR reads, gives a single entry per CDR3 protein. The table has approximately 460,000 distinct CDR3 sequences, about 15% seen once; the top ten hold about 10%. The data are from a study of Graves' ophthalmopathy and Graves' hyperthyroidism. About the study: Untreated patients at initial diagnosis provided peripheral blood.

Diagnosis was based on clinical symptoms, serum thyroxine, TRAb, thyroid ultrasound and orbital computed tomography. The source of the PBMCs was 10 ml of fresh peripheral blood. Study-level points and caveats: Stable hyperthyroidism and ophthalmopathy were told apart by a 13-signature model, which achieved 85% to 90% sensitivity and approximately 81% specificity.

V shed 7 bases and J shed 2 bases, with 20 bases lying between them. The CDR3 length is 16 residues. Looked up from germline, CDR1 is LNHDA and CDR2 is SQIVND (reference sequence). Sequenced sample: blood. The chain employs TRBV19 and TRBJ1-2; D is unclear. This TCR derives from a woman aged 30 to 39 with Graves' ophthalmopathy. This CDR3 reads CASIPVGEGRNYGYTF. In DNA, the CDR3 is TGTGCCAGTATTCCAGTCGGAGAGGGCAGAAACTATGGCTACACCTTC.